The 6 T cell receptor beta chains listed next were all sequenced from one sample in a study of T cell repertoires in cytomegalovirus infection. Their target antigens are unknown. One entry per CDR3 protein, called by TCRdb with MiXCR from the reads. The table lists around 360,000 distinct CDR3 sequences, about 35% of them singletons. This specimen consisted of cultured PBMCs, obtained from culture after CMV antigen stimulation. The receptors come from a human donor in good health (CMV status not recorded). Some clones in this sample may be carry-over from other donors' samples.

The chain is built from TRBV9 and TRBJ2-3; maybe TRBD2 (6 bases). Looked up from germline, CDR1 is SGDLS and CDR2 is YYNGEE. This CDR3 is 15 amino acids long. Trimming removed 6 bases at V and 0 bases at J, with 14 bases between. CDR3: CASTPSETSTDTQYF. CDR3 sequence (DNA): TGTGCCAGCACCCCTAGCGAAACTAGCACAGATACGCAGTATTTT. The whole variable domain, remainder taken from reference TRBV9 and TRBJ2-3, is DSGVTQTPKHLITATGQRVTLRCSPRSGDLSVYWYQQSLDQGLQFLIQYYNGEERAKGNILERFSAQQFPDLHSELNLSSLELGDSALYFCASTPSETSTDTQYFGPGTRLTVL.

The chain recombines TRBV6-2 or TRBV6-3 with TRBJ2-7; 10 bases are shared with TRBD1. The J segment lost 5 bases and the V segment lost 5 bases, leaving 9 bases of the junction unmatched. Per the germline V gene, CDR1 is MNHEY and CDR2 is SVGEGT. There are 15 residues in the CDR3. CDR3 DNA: TGTGCCAGCAGTACGGGACAGGGGCATCGGGACGAGCAGTACTTC. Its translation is CASSTGQGHRDEQYF.

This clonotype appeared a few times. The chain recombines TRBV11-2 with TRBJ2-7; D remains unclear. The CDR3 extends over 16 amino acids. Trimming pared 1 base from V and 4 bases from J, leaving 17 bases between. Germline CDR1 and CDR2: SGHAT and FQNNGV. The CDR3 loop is CASSLGLSSFYYEQYF. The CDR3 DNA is TGTGCCAGCAGCTTAGGTTTATCAAGTTTTTATTACGAGCAGTACTTC.

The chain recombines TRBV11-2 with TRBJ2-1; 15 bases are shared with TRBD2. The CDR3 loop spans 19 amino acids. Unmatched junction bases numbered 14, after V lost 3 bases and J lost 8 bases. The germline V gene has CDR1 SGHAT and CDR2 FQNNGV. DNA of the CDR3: TGTGCCAGCAGCTTGCCGGTGGGACTAGCGGGAGGCCCCCTCTATGAGCAGTTCTTC. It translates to CASSLPVGLAGGPLYEQFF. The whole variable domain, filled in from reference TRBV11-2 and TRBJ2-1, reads EAGVAQSPRYKIIEKRQSVAFWCNPISGHATLYWYQQILGQGPKLLIQFQNNGVVDDSQLPKDRFSAERLKGVDSTLKIQPAKLEDSAVYLCASSLPVGLAGGPLYEQFFGPGTRLTVL.

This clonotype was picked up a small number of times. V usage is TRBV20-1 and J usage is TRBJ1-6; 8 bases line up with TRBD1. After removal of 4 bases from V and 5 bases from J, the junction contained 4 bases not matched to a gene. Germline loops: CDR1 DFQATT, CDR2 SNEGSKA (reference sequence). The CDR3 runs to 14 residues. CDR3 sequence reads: CSAIRQGNNSPLHF. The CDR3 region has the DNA TGCAGTGCTATACGACAGGGGAATAATTCACCCCTCCACTTT.

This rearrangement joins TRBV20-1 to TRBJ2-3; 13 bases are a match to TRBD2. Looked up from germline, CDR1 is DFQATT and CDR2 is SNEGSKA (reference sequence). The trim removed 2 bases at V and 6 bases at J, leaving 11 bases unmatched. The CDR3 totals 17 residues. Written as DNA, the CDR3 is TGCAGTGCTAGACAGAACTCGGGACTAGCGGGATTTGATACGCAGTATTTT. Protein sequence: CSARQNSGLAGFDTQYF.